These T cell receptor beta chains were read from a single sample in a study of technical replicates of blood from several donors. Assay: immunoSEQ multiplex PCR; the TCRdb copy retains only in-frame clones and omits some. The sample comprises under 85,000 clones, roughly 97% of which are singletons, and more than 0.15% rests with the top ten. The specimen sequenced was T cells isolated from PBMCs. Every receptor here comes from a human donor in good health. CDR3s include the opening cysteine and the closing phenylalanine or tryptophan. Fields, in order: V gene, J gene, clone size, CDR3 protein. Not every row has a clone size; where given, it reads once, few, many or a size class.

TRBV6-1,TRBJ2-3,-,CASSGQGIGSTDTQYF
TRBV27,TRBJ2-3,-,CASKLGGLQDTQYF
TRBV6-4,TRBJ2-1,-,CASSEAGESNEQFF
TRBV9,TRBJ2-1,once,CASSVSWTSNEQFF
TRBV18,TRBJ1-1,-,CASSPPPGLNTEAFF
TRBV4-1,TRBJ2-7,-,CASSSGTGGSYEQYF
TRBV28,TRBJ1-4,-,CASSSPTNEKLFF
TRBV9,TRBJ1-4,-,CASSAAGGQNEKLFF
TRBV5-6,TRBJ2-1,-,CASSFNNEQFF
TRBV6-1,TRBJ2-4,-,CASSVGLAVDIQYF
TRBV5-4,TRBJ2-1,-,CASSLWWATEQFF
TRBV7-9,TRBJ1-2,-,CASSFMGARYTF
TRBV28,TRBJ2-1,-,CASSLVGGDYNEQFF
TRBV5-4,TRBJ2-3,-,CASGLAATDTQYF
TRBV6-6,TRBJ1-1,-,CASSGQTPDREAFF
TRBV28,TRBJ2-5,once,CASSFLETQYF
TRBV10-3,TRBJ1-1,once,CAISVEGQGTEAFF
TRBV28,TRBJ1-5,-,CASSGHLDQPQHF
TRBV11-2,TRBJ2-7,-,CASSLGGLYEQYF
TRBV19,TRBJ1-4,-,CASSKDSAAFDEKLFF
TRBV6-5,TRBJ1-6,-,CASSYKNRGNSPLHF
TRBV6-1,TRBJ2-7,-,CASSEARLAGNYEQYF
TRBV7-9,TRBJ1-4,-,CASSERKWRATNEKLFF
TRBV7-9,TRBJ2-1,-,CASSSLAGGPSNEQFF
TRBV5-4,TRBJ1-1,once,CASINTGGVNTEAFF
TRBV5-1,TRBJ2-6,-,CASSPRTGNYGANVLTF
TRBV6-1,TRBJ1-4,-,CASIREGNEKLFF
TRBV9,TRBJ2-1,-,CASSDRDGPYNEQFF
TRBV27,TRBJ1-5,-,CASSRSAAQPQHF
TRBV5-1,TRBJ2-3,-,CASSQSGDTQYF
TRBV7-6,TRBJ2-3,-,CASSFGRGSDTQYF
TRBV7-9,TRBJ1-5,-,CASSSSDGKPQHF
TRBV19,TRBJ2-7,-,CASSIRGQGDYEQYF
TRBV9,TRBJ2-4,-,CASSPRGLLAKNIQYF
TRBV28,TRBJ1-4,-,CASSQQGAANEKLFF
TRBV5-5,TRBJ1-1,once,CASSPSGRLRGTEAFF
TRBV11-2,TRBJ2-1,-,CASSLGEQGAPGYNEQFF